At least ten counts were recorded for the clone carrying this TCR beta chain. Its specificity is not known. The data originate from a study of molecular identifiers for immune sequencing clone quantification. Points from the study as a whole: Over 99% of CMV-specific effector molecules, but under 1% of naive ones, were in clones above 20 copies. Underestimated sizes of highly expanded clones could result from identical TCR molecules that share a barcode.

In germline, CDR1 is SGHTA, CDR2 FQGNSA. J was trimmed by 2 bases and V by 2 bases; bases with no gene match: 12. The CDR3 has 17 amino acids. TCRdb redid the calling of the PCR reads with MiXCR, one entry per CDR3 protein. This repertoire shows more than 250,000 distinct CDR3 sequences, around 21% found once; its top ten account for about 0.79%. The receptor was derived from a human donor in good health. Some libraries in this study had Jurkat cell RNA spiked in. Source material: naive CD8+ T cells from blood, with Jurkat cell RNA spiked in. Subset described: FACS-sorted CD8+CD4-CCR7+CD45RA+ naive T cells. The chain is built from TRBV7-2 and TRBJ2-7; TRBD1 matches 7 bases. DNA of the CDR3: TGTGCCAGCAGCTTATATTTTGGACAGGCGATCCCCTACGAGCAGTACTTC. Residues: CASSLYFGQAIPYEQYF. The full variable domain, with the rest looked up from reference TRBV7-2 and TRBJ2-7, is GAGVSQSPSNKVTEKGKDVELRCDPISGHTALYWYRQSLGQGLEFLIYFQGNSAPDKSGLPSDRFSAERTGGSVSTLTIQRTQQEDSAVYLCASSLYFGQAIPYEQYFGPGTRLTVT.